This T cell receptor (beta chain) was sequenced in a study of glioma-infiltrating T cells after dendritic cell vaccination. Study-wide results and limits: Few patients contributed both blood and tumor specimens.

The repertoire was sequenced with immunoSEQ multiplex PCR; TCRdb's copy has only in-frame clones and lacks some. The data hold 91,000 or so clones, with approximately 84% observed a single time. Regarding this clone: The antigen is undetermined.

Time point in this sample: after dendritic cell vaccination, including at tumor progression/relapse. PBMC sampling occurred before vaccination, two weeks after the third dose, and at progression. The CDR3 has 16 amino acids. The trim removed 0 bases at V and 7 bases at J, leaving 7 bases unmatched. Germline V gene data show CDR1 as LNHNV and CDR2 as YYDKDF (reference sequence). The sample consisted of blood, taken after dendritic cell vaccination. The chain is built from TRBV15 and TRBJ2-2, with 8 bases aligning to TRBD1. The source is a human donor with glioblastoma. CDR3 sequence (DNA): TGTGCCACCAGCAGAGATTACGGACAGGGAATCGGGGAGCTGTTTTTT. Its protein is CATSRDYGQGIGELFF.